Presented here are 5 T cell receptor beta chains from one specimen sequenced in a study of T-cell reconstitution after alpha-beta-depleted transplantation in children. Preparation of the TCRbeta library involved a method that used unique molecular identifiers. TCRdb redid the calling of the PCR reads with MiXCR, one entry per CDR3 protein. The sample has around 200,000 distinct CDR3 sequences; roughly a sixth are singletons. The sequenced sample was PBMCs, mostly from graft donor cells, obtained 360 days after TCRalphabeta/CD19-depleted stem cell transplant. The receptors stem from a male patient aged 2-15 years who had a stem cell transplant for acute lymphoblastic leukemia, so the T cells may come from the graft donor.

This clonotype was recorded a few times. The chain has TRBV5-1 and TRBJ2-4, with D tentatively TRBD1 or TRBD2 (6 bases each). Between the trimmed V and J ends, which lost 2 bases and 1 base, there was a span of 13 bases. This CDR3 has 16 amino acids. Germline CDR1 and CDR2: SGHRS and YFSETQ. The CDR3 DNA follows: TGCGCCAGCAGCTTCGAAGGGGGGATGGCCAAAAACATTCAGTACTTC. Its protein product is CASSFEGGMAKNIQYF.

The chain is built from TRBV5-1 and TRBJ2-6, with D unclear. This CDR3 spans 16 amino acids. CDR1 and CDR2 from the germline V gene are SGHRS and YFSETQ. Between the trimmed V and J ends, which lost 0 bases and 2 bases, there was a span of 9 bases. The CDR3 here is CASSLGVQAGANVLTF. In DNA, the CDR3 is TGCGCCAGCAGCTTGGGCGTTCAAGCTGGGGCCAACGTCCTGACTTTC.

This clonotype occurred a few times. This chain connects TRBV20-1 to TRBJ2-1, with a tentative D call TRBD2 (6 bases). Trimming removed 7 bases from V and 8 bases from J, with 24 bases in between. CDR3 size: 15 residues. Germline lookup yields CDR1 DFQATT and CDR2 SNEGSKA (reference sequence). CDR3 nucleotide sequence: TGCAGTGGCGGGGTAGCGGAGGTTCTTGGGTATGAGCAGTTCTTC. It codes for CSGGVAEVLGYEQFF.

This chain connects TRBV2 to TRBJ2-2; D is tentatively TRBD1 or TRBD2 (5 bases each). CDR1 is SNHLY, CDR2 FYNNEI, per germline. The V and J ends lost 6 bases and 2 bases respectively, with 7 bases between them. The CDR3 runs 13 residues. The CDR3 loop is CASRGDNTGELFF. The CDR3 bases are TGTGCCAGCAGGGGGGATAACACCGGGGAGCTGTTTTTT.

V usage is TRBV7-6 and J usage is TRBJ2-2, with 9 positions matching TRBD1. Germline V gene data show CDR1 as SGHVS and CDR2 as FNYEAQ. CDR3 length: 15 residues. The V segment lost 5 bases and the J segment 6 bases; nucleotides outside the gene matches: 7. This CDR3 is CASSHRDRVPGELFF. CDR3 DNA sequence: TGTGCCAGCAGCCACCGGGACAGGGTGCCCGGGGAGCTGTTTTTT.